This T cell receptor beta chain comes out of a study of shared clonotypes between healthy human individuals. Study summary: Two female and a few male donors aged 18 to 49 were enrolled. Study-wide results and limits: Compared with memory subsets, naive subsets generally had larger estimated richness. Naive CD4 clonotypes were shared across a few donors at about 5.2%.

Worth noting for this clone: The antigen is not known.

The CDR3 contains 13 residues. Germline V lookup: CDR1 MRHNA, CDR2 SNTAGT. Between the trimmed V and J ends, which lost 0 bases and 8 bases, there was a span of 8 bases. Sequenced by immunoSEQ multiplex PCR; TCRdb stores in-frame clones only, minus some. The sample carries 2 million to 2.5 million clones, less than 95% recorded once. The sample taken for sequencing was naive CD4+ T cells from PBMCs. This sample's subset: CD45RA+ positively selected. The chain is built from TRBV6-4 and TRBJ2-1; D remains unclear. This TCR was sampled from a man between 18 and 29 years old in good health. Some clones in this sample may be carry-over from other donors' samples. The CDR3 reads CASSDSGVDEQFF. The CDR3 DNA reads TGTGCCAGCAGTGACTCTGGGGTCGATGAGCAGTTCTTC.